Below, 24 T cell receptor beta chains from the same sample are listed, as sequenced in a study of blood T cell repertoires in COVID-19. Clones were sequenced by immunoSEQ multiplex PCR, and TCRdb holds only the in-frame ones, with some missing. Here the sample spans a few hundred thousand clones, around 84% being singletons. The source material was peripheral blood. Receptor source: a woman between 18 and 29 years old with acute or convalescent COVID-19.

The chain combines TRBV4-3 with TRBJ2-2; the match to TRBD2 covers 9 bases. Germline V lookup: CDR1 LGHNA, CDR2 YSLEER. The CDR3 runs to 15 residues. V gave up 8 bases and J gave up 7 bases; unmatched junction bases: 11. The DNA of the CDR3 is TGCGCCAGCGCCGGGGGACTAGCCCCAATCGGGGAGCTGTTTTTT. As protein: CASAGGLAPIGELFF.

The V and J genes are TRBV30 and TRBJ2-5, with D perhaps assigned TRBD1 or TRBD2 (5 bases each). The CDR3 totals 15 residues. CDR1 is GTSNPN and CDR2 is SVGIG in the germline V gene (reference sequence). Between the trimmed V and J ends, which lost 5 bases and 2 bases, there was a span of 18 bases. The CDR3 DNA reads TGTGCCTGGGGGGGTGGGGCGGCCCCACAAGAGACCCAGTACTTC. It specifies CAWGGGAAPQETQYF. The full variable domain, rest sourced from reference TRBV30 and TRBJ2-5, is SQTIHQWPATLVQPVGSPLSLECTVEGTSNPNLYWYRQAAGRGLQLLFYSVGIGQISSEVPQNLSASRPQDRQFILSSKKLLLSDSGFYLCAWGGGAAPQETQYFGPGTRLLVL.

V usage is TRBV30 and J usage is TRBJ1-1; D unclear. The V end lost 2 bases, the J end lost 12 bases, and 7 bases lay between the germline ends. From germline, CDR1 is GTSNPN and CDR2 SVGIG (reference sequence). The CDR3 is made up of 9 amino acids. The CDR3 sequence is CAWSPPPFF. The CDR3 nucleotides read TGTGCCTGGAGTCCCCCTCCTTTCTTT.

As to this clone: The junction differs from germline at one of its ends, possibly a read error. This chain joins TRBV5-4 and TRBJ2-7, with TRBD1 identical over 8 bases. The CDR3 is 11 amino acids. The germline CDR1 and CDR2 sequences are SGHNT and YYREEE (reference sequence). CDR3 loop: CASSTPGQEHF. CDR3 DNA: TGTGCCAGCAGCACCCCGGGACAGGAACACTTC.

The rearrangement links TRBV27 to TRBJ1-6; D unresolved. CDR1 and CDR2 (germline): MNHEY, SMNVEV (reference sequence). This CDR3 region has 16 residues. V was trimmed by 5 bases and J by 2 bases, leaving 13 bases between them. Here the CDR3 DNA reads TGTGCCAGCAGTCCCTCGGCCGGGACCTATAATTCACCCCTCCACTTT. Translating it yields CASSPSAGTYNSPLHF.

This clone has just a few counts. This sequence joins TRBV19 and TRBJ2-7; 15 bases are a match to TRBD2. This CDR3 contains 19 residues. Trimming took 3 bases from V and 4 from J; bases not matched to a gene: 13. The V gene's germline CDR1 is LNHDA and CDR2 SQIVND (reference sequence). CDR3 nucleotides: TGTGCCAGTAGTATGTGGACTAGCGGGAGGGCCTCAAGTATGTACGAGCAGTACTTC. This encodes CASSMWTSGRASSMYEQYF. The full variable domain, with the rest looked up from reference TRBV19 and TRBJ2-7, is DGGITQSPKYLFRKEGQNVTLSCEQNLNHDAMYWYRQDPGQGLRLIYYSQIVNDFQKGDIAEGYSVSREKKESFPLTVTSAQKNPTAFYLCASSMWTSGRASSMYEQYFGPGTRLTVT.

Only a few counts were recorded for this clone. V is TRBV11-2 and J is TRBJ2-7; 7 positions agree with TRBD1. Germline loops: CDR1 SGHAT, CDR2 FQNNGV. V gave up 5 bases and J gave up 5 bases; unmatched junction bases: 12. This CDR3 is 15 amino acids long. CDR3 bases: TGTGCCAGCAGCCTCGTGGGGACAGAAGCCCACGAGCAGTACTTC. Protein: CASSLVGTEAHEQYF.

CDR3 in DNA: TGTGCCAGCAGCCCAAGCGGGAGCCCCCTTTGGGATACGCAGTATTTT. Its protein product is CASSPSGSPLWDTQYF. The genes are TRBV5-4 and TRBJ2-3; 8 bases match TRBD2. The CDR3 runs 16 residues. The germline V gene encodes CDR1 SGHNT and CDR2 YYREEE (reference sequence). V shed 4 bases, J shed 6 bases, and the junction held 13 bases outside the gene matches. Looking up the rest from reference TRBV5-4 and TRBJ2-3 gives the full variable domain: ETGVTQSPTHLIKTRGQQVTLRCSSQSGHNTVSWYQQALGQGPQFIFQYYREEENGRGNFPPRFSGLQFPNYSSELNVNALELDDSALYLCASSPSGSPLWDTQYFGPGTRLTVL.

This sequence joins TRBV19 and TRBJ1-4; TRBD1 might be the D (6 bases). The CDR3 is 16 residues long. Germline CDR1 and CDR2: LNHDA and SQIVND (reference sequence). Between the trimmed V and J ends, which lost 5 bases and 5 bases, there was a span of 18 bases. CDR3 bases: TGTGCCAGTAGTGTTACCTCGGGGGGGCGCAATGAAAAACTGTTTTTT. This translates into CASSVTSGGRNEKLFF.

This clone was seen a handful of times. V gene TRBV6-4 combines with J gene TRBJ2-3; 11 nucleotides align to TRBD2. The length of the CDR3 is 15 residues. V dropped 5 bases and J dropped 4; count of bases not matched to a gene: 5. From germline, CDR1 is MRHNA and CDR2 SNTAGT. The CDR3 DNA reads TGTGCCAGCAGTTCGACTAGCGGGAAGCCAGATACGCAGTATTTT. As protein: CASSSTSGKPDTQYF.

In DNA form, the CDR3 reads TGTGCCTGGGACGGACCCAGGGGAGCTGGAAACACCATATATTTT. This translates into CAWDGPRGAGNTIYF. This chain connects TRBV30 to TRBJ1-3; TRBD1 is a possible D gene (6 bases). The ends were cut back, 5 bases at V and 2 bases at J, with 16 bases in the middle. This CDR3 region has 15 residues. Germline values: CDR1 GTSNPN, CDR2 SVGIG (reference sequence). Supplemented by reference TRBV30 and TRBJ1-3, the full variable domain reads SQTIHQWPATLVQPVGSPLSLECTVEGTSNPNLYWYRQAAGRGLQLLFYSVGIGQISSEVPQNLSASRPQDRQFILSSKKLLLSDSGFYLCAWDGPRGAGNTIYFGEGSWLTVV.

This clone has a handful of counts. This chain uses TRBV28 with TRBJ2-7, with 9 bases that match TRBD1. V lost 1 base and J lost 6; bases outside the gene matches: 7. The CDR3 covers 15 residues. CDR1 and CDR2 from the germline V gene are MDHEN and SYDVKM. In DNA form, the CDR3 reads TGTGCCAGCAGTTTATTTGGGACAGGGTCAAGCGAGCAGTACTTC. It encodes CASSLFGTGSSEQYF.

The gene calls are TRBV19 and TRBJ2-1, with 11 bases fitting TRBD2. The CDR3 totals 15 residues. V dropped 5 bases and J dropped 7; count of bases not matched to a gene: 7. Germline V CDR1 and CDR2: LNHDA, SQIVND (reference sequence). CDR3 DNA sequence: TGTGCCAGTAGTCTCTCTAGCGGGAGGTTGAATGAGCAGTTCTTC. As protein: CASSLSSGRLNEQFF.

This clone was detected a few times. J is TRBJ2-7 and V is TRBV30; D not resolved. Germline V gives CDR1 GTSNPN, CDR2 SVGIG (reference sequence). The CDR3 runs to 14 residues. V dropped 2 bases and J dropped 0 bases, with 11 bases sitting between them. Here the CDR3 reads CAWSRWSGSYEQYF. CDR3 nucleotides: TGTGCCTGGAGTAGGTGGTCGGGCTCCTACGAGCAGTACTTC.

This clone was found a few times. V gene TRBV4-3 combines with J gene TRBJ1-1, with a tentative D call TRBD1 (5 bases). Germline CDR1 LGHNA, CDR2 YSLEER. The CDR3 extends over 16 amino acids. Deletions cut 1 base from V and 5 bases from J, with 17 bases between. The DNA for the CDR3 is TGCGCCAGCAGCCAAGGGGCCCAACTGGGGCGTACTGAAGCTTTCTTT. Its protein is CASSQGAQLGRTEAFF.

The genes are TRBV6-5 and TRBJ1-3; D not resolved. Trimming removed 2 bases at V and 0 bases at J, with 11 bases between. The CDR3 loop spans 16 amino acids. Germline V gene lookup returns CDR1 MNHEY and CDR2 SVGAGI. This CDR3 is CASSYSRVSSGNTIYF. CDR3 nucleotide sequence: TGTGCCAGCAGTTACAGTCGGGTGAGCTCTGGAAACACCATATATTTT.

The chain combines TRBV5-1 with TRBJ2-7; tentative D call: TRBD1 (6 bases). Germline CDR1 SGHRS, CDR2 YFSETQ. The CDR3 is 15 amino acids. Trimming took 0 bases from V and 5 from J, leaving 15 bases between them. CDR3 loop: CASSLGAGDNNEQYF. Here the CDR3 DNA reads TGCGCCAGCAGCTTGGGGGCAGGGGATAACAACGAGCAGTACTTC.

V gene TRBV6-6 combines with J gene TRBJ2-7, with D perhaps matching TRBD2 (6 bases). Germline CDR1 and CDR2: MNHNY and SVGAGI (reference sequence). The CDR3 runs to 14 residues. V lost 0 bases to trimming and J lost 4 bases, with 10 bases between them. For the CDR3, the DNA is TGTGCCAGCAGTTACTCGAGAGGAGGGTACGAGCAGTACTTC. It is translated as CASSYSRGGYEQYF.

This chain uses TRBV28 with TRBJ2-3; 10 bases map to TRBD2. The CDR3 has 14 amino acids. Germline trimming cut 6 bases from V and 2 bases from J; bases unmatched to any gene: 2. Germline V gene sequence: CDR1 MDHEN, CDR2 SYDVKM. This chain's CDR3 is CASRTSGLTDTQYF. CDR3 nucleotide sequence: TGTGCCAGCAGGACTAGCGGGCTCACAGATACGCAGTATTTT.

This clone was seen just once. The chain uses TRBV30 and TRBJ2-2; 9 nucleotides align to TRBD2. V trimming: 8 bases; J trimming: 6 bases; junction bases outside the gene matches: 13. Germline loops: CDR1 GTSNPN, CDR2 SVGIG (reference sequence). The length of the CDR3 is 15 residues. The CDR3 spells CALQGGGRAAGELFF. Written as DNA, the CDR3 is TGTGCCCTCCAGGGCGGCGGGAGGGCTGCCGGGGAGCTGTTTTTT.

The rearrangement uses TRBV27 and TRBJ2-1, with D possibly being TRBD2 (6 bases). CDR3 length: 12 residues. Trimming removed 2 bases at V and 7 bases at J, with 6 bases between. The germline V gene has CDR1 MNHEY and CDR2 SMNVEV (reference sequence). The CDR3 loop is CASSLGGNEQFF. CDR3 nucleotides: TGTGCCAGCAGTTTAGGGGGGAATGAGCAGTTCTTC.

V is TRBV9 and J is TRBJ1-2; TRBD1 aligns across 8 bases. Germline V lookup: CDR1 SGDLS, CDR2 YYNGEE. The CDR3 consists of 15 residues. Trimming cost V 4 bases and J 8 bases; bases outside gene matches: 13. For the CDR3, the DNA is TGTGCCAGCAGCCCGAGAACGGGGACAGGAAGAGGCTACACCTTC. It yields the protein CASSPRTGTGRGYTF.

As regards this clone: This specimen includes other DNA sequences encoding the same CDR3. The chain uses TRBV20-1 and TRBJ1-1; no reliable D call. Trimming took off 6 bases at V and 3 bases at J, with 8 bases between the two ends. CDR3 size: 11 residues. CDR1 and CDR2 (germline): DFQATT, SNEGSKA (reference sequence). CDR3 protein: CSARPYTEAFF. CDR3 DNA: TGCAGTGCCAGGCCTTACACTGAAGCTTTCTTT.

This clone was counted only a few times. V usage is TRBV7-2 and J usage is TRBJ1-1; 8 nucleotides agree with TRBD1. Germline assignment: CDR1 SGHTA and CDR2 FQGNSA. Trimming removed 3 bases from V and 0 bases from J; junction bases left unmatched: 12. The CDR3 contains 18 residues. In DNA form, the CDR3 reads TGTGCCAGCAGCTTTCAGATCGGGACAGGCTACATGAACACTGAAGCTTTCTTT. This gives the protein CASSFQIGTGYMNTEAFF. The entire variable domain, with the rest obtained from reference TRBV7-2 and TRBJ1-1, is as follows: GAGVSQSPSNKVTEKGKDVELRCDPISGHTALYWYRQSLGQGLEFLIYFQGNSAPDKSGLPSDRFSAERTGGSVSTLTIQRTQQEDSAVYLCASSFQIGTGYMNTEAFFGQGTRLTVV.